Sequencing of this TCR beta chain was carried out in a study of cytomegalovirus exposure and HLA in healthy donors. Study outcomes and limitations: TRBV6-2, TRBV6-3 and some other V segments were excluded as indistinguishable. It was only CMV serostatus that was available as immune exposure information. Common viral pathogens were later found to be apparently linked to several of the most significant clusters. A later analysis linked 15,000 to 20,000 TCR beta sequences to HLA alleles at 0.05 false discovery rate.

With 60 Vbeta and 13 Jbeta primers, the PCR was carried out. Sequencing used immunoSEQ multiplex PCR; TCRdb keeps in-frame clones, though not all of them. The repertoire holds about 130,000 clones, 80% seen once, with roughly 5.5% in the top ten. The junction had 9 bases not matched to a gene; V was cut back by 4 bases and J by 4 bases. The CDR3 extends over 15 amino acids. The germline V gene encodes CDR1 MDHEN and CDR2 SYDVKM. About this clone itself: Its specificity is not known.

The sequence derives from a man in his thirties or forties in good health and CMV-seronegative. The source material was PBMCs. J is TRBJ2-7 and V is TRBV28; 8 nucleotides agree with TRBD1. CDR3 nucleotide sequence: TGTGCCAGCAGTTCCTACCCCGGACAGGGATACGAGCAGTACTTC. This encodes CASSSYPGQGYEQYF.